The 23 T cell receptor beta chains in this list originate from one sample, sequenced in a study of T cells in Graves' hyperthyroidism and ophthalmopathy. TCR beta CDR3 region amplification was performed from RNA transcripts. TCR CDR3 underwent first-round RT-PCR with the HTBI primer set. MiXCR, run by TCRdb on the multiplex PCR reads, gives a single entry per CDR3 protein. The repertoire holds about 350,000 distinct CDR3 sequences, with about a fifth as singletons. The sequencing sample was made of blood. The receptors were gathered from a woman under 30 with Graves' hyperthyroidism.

This clonotype has more than one count but fewer than ten. This rearrangement joins TRBV20-1 to TRBJ2-3; weak D call: TRBD2 (6 bases). CDR1 is DFQATT and CDR2 is SNEGSKA in the germline V gene (reference sequence). The CDR3 runs to 14 residues. Trimming cost V 3 bases and J 4 bases, with 14 bases left between them. CDR3 amino acids: CSASRDSNPDTQYF. CDR3 nucleotides: TGCAGTGCTAGCCGGGACTCTAACCCAGATACGCAGTATTTT.

The V gene is TRBV12-3 or TRBV12-4, the J gene TRBJ2-7; 8 bases line up with TRBD1. V was pared by 5 bases and J by 0 bases, with 6 bases of the junction left unmatched. The CDR3 contains 15 residues. CDR3 sequence: CASSTTGASSYEQYF. The CDR3 DNA follows: TGTGCCAGCAGTACGACAGGGGCAAGCTCCTACGAGCAGTACTTC.

This clonotype was found many times. The chain joins TRBV6-1 to TRBJ1-2, with D unclear. The germline gives CDR1 MNHNS, CDR2 SASEGT. This CDR3 has 14 amino acids. V lost 4 bases and J 4 bases, leaving 13 bases between the germline ends. The CDR3 nucleotides read TGTGCCAGCAGTGTAAGGCGTAAGCTCTATGGCTACACCTTC. Translating it yields CASSVRRKLYGYTF.

This clonotype was detected a few times. V usage is TRBV6-1 and J usage is TRBJ1-5; D is uncertain. There are 15 residues in the CDR3. CDR1 MNHNS and CDR2 SASEGT come from the germline V gene. The ends were cut back, 1 base at V and 6 bases at J, with 13 bases in the middle. CDR3 coding DNA: TGTGCCAGCAGTGAAGAGGAGGGAGAACGTCAGCCCCAGCATTTT. It yields the protein CASSEEEGERQPQHF.

The chain carries TRBV6-1 and TRBJ1-1, with 8 bases identical to TRBD1. Germline values: CDR1 MNHNS, CDR2 SASEGT. The CDR3 is made up of 15 amino acids. V dropped 3 bases and J dropped 5; count of bases not matched to a gene: 8. The CDR3 is CASSEVRTGKTEAFF. In DNA form, the CDR3 reads TGTGCCAGCAGTGAGGTGCGGACAGGGAAGACTGAAGCTTTCTTT.

At least ten counts were recorded for this clonotype. V gene TRBV20-1 combines with J gene TRBJ1-1; possible D gene TRBD1, 5 bases. CDR1 DFQATT and CDR2 SNEGSKA come from the germline V gene (reference sequence). This CDR3 has 12 residues. The ends were cut back, 6 bases at V and 2 bases at J, with 10 bases in the middle. The CDR3 loop reads CSALTDNTEAFF. CDR3 nucleotides: TGCAGTGCCCTGACAGATAACACTGAAGCTTTCTTT.

Ten or more counts support this clonotype. This sequence joins TRBV7-2 and TRBJ2-5; D unresolved. Germline CDR1 is SGHTA and CDR2 is FQGNSA. The V end lost 2 bases, the J end lost 5 bases, and 9 bases lay between the germline ends. The CDR3 is 13 amino acids. The chain's CDR3 is CASSLPAVETQYF. CDR3 bases: TGTGCCAGCAGCTTACCTGCTGTGGAGACCCAGTACTTC.

About this clonotype itself: Since a much larger clone is just one base distant, this may be a read error. This sequence joins TRBV7-3 and TRBJ2-2; perhaps TRBD2 as D (6 bases). Looked up from germline, CDR1 is SGHTA and CDR2 is FQGTGA. The length of the CDR3 is 12 residues. CDR3 sequence (DNA): TGTGCCAGCAGCCATTTGGGCGGGGAGCTGTGTTTT. As protein: CASSHLGGELCF.

The table lists this clonotype with many counts. The chain uses TRBV3-1 and TRBJ2-5; D gene uncertain. Germline lookup yields CDR1 LGHDT and CDR2 YNNKEL (reference sequence). The CDR3 spans 12 residues. V was cut by 2 bases and J by 5 bases, with 6 bases left in between. The CDR3 coding sequence is TGTGCCAGCAGCCAAATCACGGAGACCCAGTACTTC. Protein: CASSQITETQYF.

At least ten counts were recorded for this clonotype. This sequence joins TRBV2 and TRBJ1-1; maybe TRBD1 (6 bases). The CDR3 has 15 residues. Germline V CDR1 and CDR2: SNHLY, FYNNEI. V was cut by 3 bases and J by 3 bases, with 14 bases left in between. The CDR3 coding sequence is TGTGCCAGCAGTGAGCATCATAGGGGGTACACTGAAGCTTTCTTT. This encodes CASSEHHRGYTEAFF.

This clonotype came up many times. The CDR3 spells CASSLAWRGGSYEQYF. CDR3 DNA sequence: TGTGCCAGCAGCTTAGCGTGGCGGGGGGGCTCTTACGAGCAGTACTTC. This chain connects TRBV7-9 to TRBJ2-7; TRBD2 matches at 9 bases. CDR3 length equals 16 residues. V lost 0 bases and J lost 4; bases outside the gene matches: 7. Germline loops: CDR1 SEHNR, CDR2 FQNEAQ (reference sequence).

This clonotype was found many times. The chain joins TRBV15 to TRBJ1-2, with D tentatively TRBD1 (5 bases). CDR1 LNHNV and CDR2 YYDKDF come from the germline V gene (reference sequence). The ends were cut back, 5 bases at V and 3 bases at J, with 16 bases in the middle. The CDR3 loop spans 15 amino acids. In nucleotides, the CDR3 is TGTGCCACCAGCGGACCATCCGGGGCCTACTATGGCTACACCTTC. It specifies CATSGPSGAYYGYTF. Together with reference TRBV15 and TRBJ1-2, the CDR3 gives the full variable domain: DAMVIQNPRYQVTQFGKPVTLSCSQTLNHNVMYWYQQKSSQAPKLLFHYYDKDFNNEADTPDNFQSRRPNTSFCFLDIRSPGLGDTAMYLCATSGPSGAYYGYTFGSGTRLTVV.

This clonotype was observed many times. The chain employs TRBV20-1 and TRBJ1-1; D unclear. V was shortened by 0 bases and J by 1 base, with 9 bases between the two germline ends. The CDR3 runs to 14 residues. The germline V gene encodes CDR1 DFQATT and CDR2 SNEGSKA (reference sequence). CDR3 nucleotides: TGCAGTGCTAGAGATATTACCCGGAACACTGAAGCTTTCTTT. Encoded protein: CSARDITRNTEAFF.

This clonotype was found a few times. V usage is TRBV11-2 and J usage is TRBJ2-5; 9 bases are a match to TRBD1. V was clipped by 5 bases and J by 3 bases; unmatched bases: 7. Germline V gene lookup returns CDR1 SGHAT and CDR2 FQNNGV. CDR3 size: 15 residues. CDR3 nucleotide sequence: TGTGCCAGCAGCCCCATGGACAGGGGAGAAGAGACCCAGTACTTC. Translated: CASSPMDRGEETQYF.

This clonotype turned up a few times. This chain links TRBV18 with TRBJ2-7, with 9 bases that match TRBD1. The CDR3 spans 14 residues. The V gene end was trimmed by 6 bases and the J gene end by 4 bases; junction bases not matched to a gene: 7. Per the germline V gene, CDR1 is KGHSH and CDR2 is LQKENI. CDR3 nucleotides: TGTGCCAGCTCGGCCGGGACAGGGTGGTACGAGCAGTACTTC. It yields the protein CASSAGTGWYEQYF.

The J gene is TRBJ1-2, the V gene TRBV20-1, with TRBD1 identical over 9 bases. Trimming removed 4 bases from V and 3 bases from J; junction bases left unmatched: 3. This CDR3 has 13 residues. Germline V gene sequence: CDR1 DFQATT, CDR2 SNEGSKA (reference sequence). CDR3 nucleotides: TGCAGTGCTAACCGGGACAGGGACTATGGCTACACCTTC. Translating it yields CSANRDRDYGYTF.

There are many counts of this clonotype. The J gene is TRBJ2-7, the V gene TRBV11-2; 7 positions match TRBD2. This CDR3 has 13 residues. Unmatched junction bases numbered 5, after V lost 5 bases and J lost 4 bases. Looked up from germline, CDR1 is SGHAT and CDR2 is FQNNGV. CDR3 sequence: CASSAGGRYEQYF. The CDR3 nucleotides read TGTGCCAGCAGCGCCGGGGGGAGATACGAGCAGTACTTC.

This clonotype occurred many times. This rearrangement joins TRBV20-1 to TRBJ1-1; 7 bases agree with TRBD1. From germline, CDR1 is DFQATT and CDR2 SNEGSKA (reference sequence). This CDR3 is built from 14 residues. The trim removed 5 bases at V and 1 base at J, leaving 7 bases unmatched. The CDR3 DNA follows: TGCAGTGCTCCGGGACAGCTAGGGAACACTGAAGCTTTCTTT. Its translation is CSAPGQLGNTEAFF.

This clonotype was found a few times. Relative to the germline gene, one junction end is altered; a read error may explain this. The V and J genes are TRBV20-1 and TRBJ1-5, with D tentatively TRBD1 (5 bases). The CDR3 is made up of 16 amino acids. Germline CDR1 is DFQATT and CDR2 is SNEGSKA (reference sequence). The DNA of the CDR3 is TGCAGTGCTAGAGATCAGGGCAGAGTAGGCAATCAGCCTCAGCATTTT. Its protein product is CSARDQGRVGNQPQHF.

The sample holds many counts of this clonotype. The chain has TRBV18 and TRBJ2-7; TRBD1 matches at 9 bases. The V gene end was trimmed by 2 bases and the J gene end by 1 base; junction bases not matched to a gene: 3. Germline V gene sequence: CDR1 KGHSH, CDR2 LQKENI. CDR3 length: 15 residues. DNA of the CDR3: TGTGCCAGCTCACCAGAGGACAGGGGTTCCTACGAGCAGTACTTC. It yields the protein CASSPEDRGSYEQYF.

This clonotype was found many times. The rearrangement uses TRBV12-3 or TRBV12-4 and TRBJ1-2, with D hard to call. V lost 5 bases to trimming and J lost 2 bases, with 9 bases between them. This CDR3 is built from 13 residues. CDR3 in DNA: TGTGCCAGCAGTCCCTTGCGCAACTATGGCTACACCTTC. This sequence encodes CASSPLRNYGYTF.

The table lists this clonotype with many counts. J is TRBJ2-7 and V is TRBV25-1, with 7 bases identical to TRBD1. The CDR3 loop spans 16 amino acids. V trimming: 3 bases; J trimming: 0 bases; junction bases outside the gene matches: 8. From germline, CDR1 is MGHDK and CDR2 SYGVNS. Here the CDR3 DNA reads TGTGCCAGCAGTGACGTAGGGACAGCAAGCTCCTACGAGCAGTACTTC. As protein: CASSDVGTASSYEQYF.

This clonotype has at least ten counts. V is TRBV2 and J is TRBJ2-7, with 10 bases fitting TRBD1. Germline V lookup: CDR1 SNHLY, CDR2 FYNNEI. CDR3 length: 13 amino acids. The V and J ends lost 7 bases and 6 bases, in that order; junction bases with no gene match: 6. The CDR3 loop is CASIRDRGGEQYF. As DNA, the CDR3 is TGTGCCAGCATCCGGGACAGGGGTGGCGAGCAGTACTTC.